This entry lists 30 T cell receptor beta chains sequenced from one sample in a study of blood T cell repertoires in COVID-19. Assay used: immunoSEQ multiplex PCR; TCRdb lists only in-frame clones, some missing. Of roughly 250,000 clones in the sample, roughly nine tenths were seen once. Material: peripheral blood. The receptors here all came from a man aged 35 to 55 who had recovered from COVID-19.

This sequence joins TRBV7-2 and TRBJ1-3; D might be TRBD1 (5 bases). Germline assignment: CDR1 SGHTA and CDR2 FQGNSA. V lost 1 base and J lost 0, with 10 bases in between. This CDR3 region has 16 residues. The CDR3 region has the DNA TGTGCCAGCAGCTTAGGGTTCGGGGGCTCTGGAAACACCATATATTTT. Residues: CASSLGFGGSGNTIYF. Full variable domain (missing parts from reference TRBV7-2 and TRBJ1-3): GAGVSQSPSNKVTEKGKDVELRCDPISGHTALYWYRQSLGQGLEFLIYFQGNSAPDKSGLPSDRFSAERTGGSVSTLTIQRTQQEDSAVYLCASSLGFGGSGNTIYFGEGSWLTVV.

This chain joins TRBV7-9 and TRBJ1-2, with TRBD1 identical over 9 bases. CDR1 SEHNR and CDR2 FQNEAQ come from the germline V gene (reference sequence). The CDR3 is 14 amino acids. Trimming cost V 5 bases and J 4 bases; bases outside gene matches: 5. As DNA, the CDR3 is TGTGCCAGCAGCGCCACAGGGGGCGCCTATGGCTACACCTTC. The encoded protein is CASSATGGAYGYTF.

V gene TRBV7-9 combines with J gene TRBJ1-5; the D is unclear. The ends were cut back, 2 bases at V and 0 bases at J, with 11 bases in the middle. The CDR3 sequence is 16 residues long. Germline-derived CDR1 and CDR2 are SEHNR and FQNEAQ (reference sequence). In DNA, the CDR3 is TGTGCCAGCAGCTTATCTGCGCCCAATAGCAATCAGCCCCAGCATTTT. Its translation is CASSLSAPNSNQPQHF.

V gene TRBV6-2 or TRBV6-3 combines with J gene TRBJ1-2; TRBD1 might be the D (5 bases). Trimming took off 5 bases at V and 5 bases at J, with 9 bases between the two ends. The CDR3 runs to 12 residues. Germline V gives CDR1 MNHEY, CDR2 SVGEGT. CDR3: CASSQEGYGYTF. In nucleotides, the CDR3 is TGTGCCAGCAGTCAGGAGGGGTATGGCTACACCTTC.

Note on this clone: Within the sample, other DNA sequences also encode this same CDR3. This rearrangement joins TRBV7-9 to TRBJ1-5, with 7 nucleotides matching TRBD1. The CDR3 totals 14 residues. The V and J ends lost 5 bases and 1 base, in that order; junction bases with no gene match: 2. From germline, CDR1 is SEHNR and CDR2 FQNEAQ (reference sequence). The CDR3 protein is CASSPGGSNQPQHF. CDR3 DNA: TGTGCCAGCAGCCCAGGGGGGAGCAATCAGCCCCAGCATTTT.

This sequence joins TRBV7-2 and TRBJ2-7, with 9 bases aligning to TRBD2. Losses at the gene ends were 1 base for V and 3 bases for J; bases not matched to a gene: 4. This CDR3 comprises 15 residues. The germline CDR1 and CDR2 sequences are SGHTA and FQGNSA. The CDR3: CASSLDPLAGYEQYF. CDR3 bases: TGTGCCAGCAGCTTAGATCCACTAGCGGGCTACGAGCAGTACTTC.

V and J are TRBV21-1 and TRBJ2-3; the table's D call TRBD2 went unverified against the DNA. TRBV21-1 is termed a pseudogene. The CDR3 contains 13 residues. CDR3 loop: CANPGPEADTQYF. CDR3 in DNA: TGTGCCAACCCGGGTCCCGAAGCAGATACGCAGTATTTT.

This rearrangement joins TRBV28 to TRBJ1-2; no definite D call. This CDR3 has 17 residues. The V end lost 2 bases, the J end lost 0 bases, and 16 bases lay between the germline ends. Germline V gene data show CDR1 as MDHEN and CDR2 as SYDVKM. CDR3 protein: CASSLGGARATNYGYTF. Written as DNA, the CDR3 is TGTGCCAGCAGTTTAGGTGGTGCTAGAGCTACTAACTATGGCTACACCTTC.

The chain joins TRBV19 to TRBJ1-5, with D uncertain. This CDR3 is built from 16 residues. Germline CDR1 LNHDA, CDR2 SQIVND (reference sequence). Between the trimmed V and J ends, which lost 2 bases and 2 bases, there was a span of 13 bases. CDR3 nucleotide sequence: TGTGCCAGTAGTATACGCGAGGGCAAAGGCAATCAGCCCCAGCATTTT. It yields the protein CASSIREGKGNQPQHF.

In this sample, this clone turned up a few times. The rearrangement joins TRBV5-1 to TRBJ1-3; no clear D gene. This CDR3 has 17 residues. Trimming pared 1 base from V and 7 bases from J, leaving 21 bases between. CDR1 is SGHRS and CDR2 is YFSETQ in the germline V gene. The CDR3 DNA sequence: TGCGCCAGCAGCTTGTTTACGATCGGGCTGGCGGGCAACACCATATATTTT. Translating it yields CASSLFTIGLAGNTIYF.

The CDR3 sequence: CASSMTKSLDTQYF. The CDR3 DNA follows: TGTGCCAGTAGTATGACAAAGTCCCTAGATACGCAGTATTTT. This rearrangement joins TRBV19 to TRBJ2-3; no definite D call. Trimming took off 3 bases at V and 5 bases at J, with 12 bases between the two ends. The CDR3 runs 14 residues. From germline, CDR1 is LNHDA and CDR2 SQIVND (reference sequence).

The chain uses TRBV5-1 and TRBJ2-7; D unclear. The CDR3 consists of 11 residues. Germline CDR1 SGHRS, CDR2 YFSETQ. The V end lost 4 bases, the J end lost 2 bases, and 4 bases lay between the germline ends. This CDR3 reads CASSATYEQYF. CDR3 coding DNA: TGCGCCAGCAGCGCTACCTACGAGCAGTACTTC.

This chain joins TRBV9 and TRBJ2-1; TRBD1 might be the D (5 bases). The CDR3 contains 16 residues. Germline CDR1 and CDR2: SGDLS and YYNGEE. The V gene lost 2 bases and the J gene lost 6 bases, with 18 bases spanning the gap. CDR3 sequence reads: CASSVLQGSSGNEQFF. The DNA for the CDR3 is TGTGCCAGCAGCGTTCTTCAGGGCTCTTCGGGCAATGAGCAGTTCTTC. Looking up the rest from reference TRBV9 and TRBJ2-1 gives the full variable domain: DSGVTQTPKHLITATGQRVTLRCSPRSGDLSVYWYQQSLDQGLQFLIQYYNGEERAKGNILERFSAQQFPDLHSELNLSSLELGDSALYFCASSVLQGSSGNEQFFGPGTRLTVL.

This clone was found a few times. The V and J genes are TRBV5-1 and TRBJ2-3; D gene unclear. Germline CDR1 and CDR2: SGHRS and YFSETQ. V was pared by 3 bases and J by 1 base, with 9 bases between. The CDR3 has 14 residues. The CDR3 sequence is CASSSLRGTDTQYF. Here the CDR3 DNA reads TGCGCCAGCAGCTCACTCCGGGGCACAGATACGCAGTATTTT.

CDR3 residues: CASSQTGRYEQYF. In DNA, the CDR3 is TGTGCCAGCAGCCAGACAGGGAGGTACGAGCAGTACTTC. The chain has TRBV5-6 and TRBJ2-7; D may be TRBD1 (7 bases). CDR3 size: 13 residues. The V gene lost 4 bases and the J gene lost 4 bases, with 12 bases spanning the gap. The germline gives CDR1 SGHDT, CDR2 YYEEEE.

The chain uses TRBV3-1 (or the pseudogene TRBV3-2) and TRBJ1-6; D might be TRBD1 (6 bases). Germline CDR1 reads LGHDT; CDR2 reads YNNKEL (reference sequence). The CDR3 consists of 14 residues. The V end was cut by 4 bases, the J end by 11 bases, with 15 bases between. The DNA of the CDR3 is TGTGCCAGCAGCCCCGGGCCGACAGGACCACCCCTCCACTTT. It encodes CASSPGPTGPPLHF.

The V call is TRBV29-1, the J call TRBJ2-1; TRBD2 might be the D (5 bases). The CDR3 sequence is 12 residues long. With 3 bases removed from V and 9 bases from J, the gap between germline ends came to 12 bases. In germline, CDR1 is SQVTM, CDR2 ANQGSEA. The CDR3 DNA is TGCAGCGTTGAGGGAGAGGTCGGTGAGCAGTTCTTC. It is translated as CSVEGEVGEQFF.

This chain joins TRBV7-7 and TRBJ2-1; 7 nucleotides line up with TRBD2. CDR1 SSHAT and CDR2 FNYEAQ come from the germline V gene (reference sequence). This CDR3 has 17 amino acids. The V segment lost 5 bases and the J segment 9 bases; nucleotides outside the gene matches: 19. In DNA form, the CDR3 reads TGTGCCAGCAGCCCAGCCCCTCCAGCGGGACTTCGGAGTGAGCAGTTCTTC. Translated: CASSPAPPAGLRSEQFF.

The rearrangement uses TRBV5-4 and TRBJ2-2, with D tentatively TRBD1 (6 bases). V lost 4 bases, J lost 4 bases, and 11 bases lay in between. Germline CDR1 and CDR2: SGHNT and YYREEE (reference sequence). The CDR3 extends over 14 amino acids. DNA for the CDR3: TGTGCCAGCAGCCTCACACAGGGCACCGGGGAGCTGTTTTTT. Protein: CASSLTQGTGELFF.

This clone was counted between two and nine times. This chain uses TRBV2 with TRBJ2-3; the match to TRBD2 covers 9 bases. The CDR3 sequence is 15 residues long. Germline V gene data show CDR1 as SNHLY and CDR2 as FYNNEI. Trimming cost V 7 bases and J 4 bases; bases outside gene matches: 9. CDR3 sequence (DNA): TGTGCCAGCACCGGAGGGGCGGGAGGGCCAGATACGCAGTATTTT. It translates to CASTGGAGGPDTQYF.

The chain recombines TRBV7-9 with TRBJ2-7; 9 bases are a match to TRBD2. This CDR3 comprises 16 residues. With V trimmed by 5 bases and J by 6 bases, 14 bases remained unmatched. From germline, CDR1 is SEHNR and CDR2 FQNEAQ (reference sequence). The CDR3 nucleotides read TGTGCCAGCAGCCGGAGGGCTGGGACTAGCAAGGGCGAGCAGTACTTC. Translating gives CASSRRAGTSKGEQYF.

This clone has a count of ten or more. The chain's CDR3 is CASSGNRVSYEQYF. The CDR3 DNA reads TGTGCCAGCAGCGGCAATCGGGTCTCCTACGAGCAGTACTTC. The rearrangement uses TRBV7-2 and TRBJ2-7; no definite D call. The CDR3 has 14 residues. Germline V gives CDR1 SGHTA, CDR2 FQGNSA. V shed 5 bases and J shed 0 bases, with 11 bases lying between them.

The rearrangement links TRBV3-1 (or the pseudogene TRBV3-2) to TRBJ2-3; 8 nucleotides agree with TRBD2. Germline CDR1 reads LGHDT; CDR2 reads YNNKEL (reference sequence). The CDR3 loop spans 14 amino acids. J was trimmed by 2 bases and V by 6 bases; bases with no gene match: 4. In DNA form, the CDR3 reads TGTGCCAGCAGTGTTAGCGGGGCCACAGATACGCAGTATTTT. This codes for CASSVSGATDTQYF.

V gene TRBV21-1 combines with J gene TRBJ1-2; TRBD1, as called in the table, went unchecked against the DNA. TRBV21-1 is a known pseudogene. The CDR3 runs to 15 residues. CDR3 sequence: CASRAKRNRMGGYTF. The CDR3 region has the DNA TGTGCCAGCAGAGCAAAAAGGAACAGGATGGGTGGCTACACCTTC.

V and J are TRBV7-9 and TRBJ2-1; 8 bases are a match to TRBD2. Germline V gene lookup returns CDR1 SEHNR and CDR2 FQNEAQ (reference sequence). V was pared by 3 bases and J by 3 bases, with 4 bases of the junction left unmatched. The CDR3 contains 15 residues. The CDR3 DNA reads TGTGCCAGCAGCTTCCGCGGGGGGATCTACAATGAGCAGTTCTTC. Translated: CASSFRGGIYNEQFF.

The DNA of the CDR3 is TGCGCCAGCAGCCGGGATATTCCTAGCGGGCGCAATGAGCAGTTCTTC. This sequence encodes CASSRDIPSGRNEQFF. The rearrangement uses TRBV5-1 and TRBJ2-1; 8 nucleotides match TRBD2. The CDR3 runs to 16 residues. CDR1 is SGHRS and CDR2 is YFSETQ in the germline V gene. The V and J ends lost 4 bases and 6 bases, in that order; junction bases with no gene match: 12. Full variable domain (remainder filled in from reference TRBV5-1 and TRBJ2-1): KAGVTQTPRYLIKTRGQQVTLSCSPISGHRSVSWYQQTPGQGLQFLFEYFSETQRNKGNFPGRFSGRQFSNSRSEMNVSTLELGDSALYLCASSRDIPSGRNEQFFGPGTRLTVL.

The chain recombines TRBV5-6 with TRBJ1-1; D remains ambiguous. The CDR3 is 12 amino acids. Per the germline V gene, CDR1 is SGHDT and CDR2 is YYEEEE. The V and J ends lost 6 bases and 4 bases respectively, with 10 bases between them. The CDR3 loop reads CASNFGVTEAFF. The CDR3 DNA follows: TGTGCCAGCAACTTCGGGGTCACTGAAGCTTTCTTT.

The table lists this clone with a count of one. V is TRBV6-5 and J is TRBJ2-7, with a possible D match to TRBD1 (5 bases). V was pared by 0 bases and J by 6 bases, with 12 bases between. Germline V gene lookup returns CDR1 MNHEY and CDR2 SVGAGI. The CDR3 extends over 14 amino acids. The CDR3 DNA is TGTGCCAGCAGTTACTCGAATAATCAGGGCGAGCAGTACTTC. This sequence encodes CASSYSNNQGEQYF.

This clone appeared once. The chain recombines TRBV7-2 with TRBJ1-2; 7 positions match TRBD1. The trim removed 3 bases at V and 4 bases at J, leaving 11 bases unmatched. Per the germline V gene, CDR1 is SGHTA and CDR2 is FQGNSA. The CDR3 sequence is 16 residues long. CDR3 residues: CASSFGFPGGSYGYTF. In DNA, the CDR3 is TGTGCCAGCAGCTTCGGTTTCCCAGGGGGTAGCTATGGCTACACCTTC.

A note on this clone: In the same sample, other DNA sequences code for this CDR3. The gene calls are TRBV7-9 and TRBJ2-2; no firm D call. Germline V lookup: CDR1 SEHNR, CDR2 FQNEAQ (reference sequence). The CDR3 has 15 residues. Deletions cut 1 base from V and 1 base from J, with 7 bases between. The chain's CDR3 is CASSLVGGNTGELFF. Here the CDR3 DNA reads TGTGCCAGCAGCTTAGTAGGCGGGAACACCGGGGAGCTGTTTTTT.